This T cell receptor (beta chain) was found in a study of blood T cell repertoires in COVID-19. Authors' data handling: Amplified reference gene primers provided the basis for estimating nucleated cell counts. The data were produced by immunoSEQ multiplex PCR, yet TCRdb's version contains in-frame clones alone and is incomplete. V and J calls plus clone size are reproduced from that table; the DNA served to infer D and trimming. The table lists about 160,000 clones, roughly 85% of them singletons, with 3% to 3.5% in the top ten. CDR1 and CDR2 from the germline V gene are MNHEY and SVGAGI. The V gene lost 6 bases and the J gene lost 0 bases, with 11 bases spanning the gap. This CDR3 is 15 amino acids long.

The sequenced material came from peripheral blood. The sequence came from a human donor with acute or convalescent COVID-19. The donor label of this sample is uncertain. The rearrangement links TRBV6-5 to TRBJ1-4; D gene unclear. CDR3 protein: CASSRSAATNEKLFF. The CDR3 nucleotides read TGTGCCAGCAGCCGCAGTGCTGCAACTAATGAAAAACTGTTTTTT.